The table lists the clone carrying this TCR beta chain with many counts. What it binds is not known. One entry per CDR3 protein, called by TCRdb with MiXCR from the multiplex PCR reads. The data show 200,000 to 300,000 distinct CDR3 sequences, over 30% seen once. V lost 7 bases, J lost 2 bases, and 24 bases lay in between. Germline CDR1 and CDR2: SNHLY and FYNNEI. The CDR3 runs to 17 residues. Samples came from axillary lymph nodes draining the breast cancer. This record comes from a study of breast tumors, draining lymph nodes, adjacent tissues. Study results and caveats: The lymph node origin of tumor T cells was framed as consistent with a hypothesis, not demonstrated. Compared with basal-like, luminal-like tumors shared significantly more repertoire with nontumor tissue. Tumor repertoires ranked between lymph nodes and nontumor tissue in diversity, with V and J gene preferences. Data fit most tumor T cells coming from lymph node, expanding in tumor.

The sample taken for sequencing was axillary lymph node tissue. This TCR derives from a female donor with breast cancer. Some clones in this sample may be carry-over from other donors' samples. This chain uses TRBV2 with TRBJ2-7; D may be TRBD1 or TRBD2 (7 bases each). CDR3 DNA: TGTGCCAGCACCTTGGCAGCCCAGGGGGGGAGAACCTACGAGCAGTACTTC. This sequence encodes CASTLAAQGGRTYEQYF.